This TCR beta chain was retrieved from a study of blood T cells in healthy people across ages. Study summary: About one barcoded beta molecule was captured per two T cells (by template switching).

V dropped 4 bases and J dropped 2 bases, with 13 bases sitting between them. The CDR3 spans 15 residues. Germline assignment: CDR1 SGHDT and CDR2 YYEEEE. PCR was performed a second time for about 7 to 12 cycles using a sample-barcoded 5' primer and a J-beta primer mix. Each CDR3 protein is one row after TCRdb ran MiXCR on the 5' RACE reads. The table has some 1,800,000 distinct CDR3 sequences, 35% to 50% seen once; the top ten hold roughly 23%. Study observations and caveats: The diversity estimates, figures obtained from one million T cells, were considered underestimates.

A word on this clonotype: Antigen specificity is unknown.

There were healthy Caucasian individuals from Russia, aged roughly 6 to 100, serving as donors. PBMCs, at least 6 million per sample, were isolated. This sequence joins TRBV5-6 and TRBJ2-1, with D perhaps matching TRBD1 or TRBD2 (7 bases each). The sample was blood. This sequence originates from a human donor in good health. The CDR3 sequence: CASSRSGTAYNEQFF. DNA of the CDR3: TGTGCCAGCAGCAGGAGCGGGACAGCCTACAATGAGCAGTTCTTC.